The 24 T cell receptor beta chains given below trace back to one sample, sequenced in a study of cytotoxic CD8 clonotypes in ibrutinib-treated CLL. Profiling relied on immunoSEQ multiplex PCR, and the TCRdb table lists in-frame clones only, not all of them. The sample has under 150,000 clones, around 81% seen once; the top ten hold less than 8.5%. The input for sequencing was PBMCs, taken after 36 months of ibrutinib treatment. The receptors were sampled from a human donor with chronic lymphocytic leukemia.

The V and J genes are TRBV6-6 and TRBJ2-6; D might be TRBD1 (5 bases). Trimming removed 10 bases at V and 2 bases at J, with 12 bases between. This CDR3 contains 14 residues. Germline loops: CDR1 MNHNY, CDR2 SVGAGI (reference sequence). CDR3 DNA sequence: TGTGCCACTAACAGGCTGACTGGGGCCAACGTCCTGACTTTC. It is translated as CATNRLTGANVLTF.

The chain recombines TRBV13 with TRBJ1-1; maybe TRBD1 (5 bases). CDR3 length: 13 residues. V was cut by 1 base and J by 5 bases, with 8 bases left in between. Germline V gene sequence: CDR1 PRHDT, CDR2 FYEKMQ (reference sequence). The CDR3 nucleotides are TGTGCCAGCAGCTTAGATGGGGGGACTGAAGCTTTCTTT. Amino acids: CASSLDGGTEAFF.

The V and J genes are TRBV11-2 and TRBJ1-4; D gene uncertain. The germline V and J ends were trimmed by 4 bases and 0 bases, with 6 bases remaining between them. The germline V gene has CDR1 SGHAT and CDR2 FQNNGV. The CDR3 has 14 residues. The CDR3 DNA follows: TGTGCCAGCAGCTCGAGCCCAACTAATGAAAAACTGTTTTTT. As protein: CASSSSPTNEKLFF.

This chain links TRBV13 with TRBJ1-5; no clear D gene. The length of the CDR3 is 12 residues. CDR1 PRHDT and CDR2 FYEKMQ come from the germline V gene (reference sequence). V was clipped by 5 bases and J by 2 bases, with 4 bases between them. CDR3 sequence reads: CASSRGNQPQHF. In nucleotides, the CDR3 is TGTGCCAGCAGCAGGGGCAATCAGCCCCAGCATTTT.

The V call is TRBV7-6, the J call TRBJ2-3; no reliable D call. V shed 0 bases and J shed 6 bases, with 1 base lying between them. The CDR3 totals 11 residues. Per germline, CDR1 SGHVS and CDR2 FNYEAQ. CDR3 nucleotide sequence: TGTGCCAGCAGCTTAGCGGATACGCAGTATTTT. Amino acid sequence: CASSLADTQYF.

The chain's CDR3 is CASSSGRPDEKLFF. The CDR3 region has the DNA TGCGCCAGCAGCTCGGGACGTCCGGATGAAAAACTGTTTTTT. This chain links TRBV5-1 with TRBJ1-4, with D possibly TRBD1 on 5 matching bases. V lost 3 bases to trimming and J lost 6 bases, with 12 bases between them. This CDR3 comprises 14 residues. Germline CDR1 SGHRS, CDR2 YFSETQ.

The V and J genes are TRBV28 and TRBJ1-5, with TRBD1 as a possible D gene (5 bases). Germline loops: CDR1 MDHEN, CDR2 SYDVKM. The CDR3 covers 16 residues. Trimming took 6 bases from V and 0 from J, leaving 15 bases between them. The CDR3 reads CASSDGGPYSNQPQHF. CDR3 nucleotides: TGTGCCAGCAGCGACGGGGGACCGTATAGCAATCAGCCCCAGCATTTT.

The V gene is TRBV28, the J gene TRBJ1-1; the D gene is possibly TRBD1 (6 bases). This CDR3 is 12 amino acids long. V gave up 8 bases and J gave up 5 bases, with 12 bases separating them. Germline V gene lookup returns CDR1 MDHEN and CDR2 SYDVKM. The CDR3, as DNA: TGTGCCAGCGAACTGAGGGGGACTGAAGCTTTCTTT. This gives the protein CASELRGTEAFF.

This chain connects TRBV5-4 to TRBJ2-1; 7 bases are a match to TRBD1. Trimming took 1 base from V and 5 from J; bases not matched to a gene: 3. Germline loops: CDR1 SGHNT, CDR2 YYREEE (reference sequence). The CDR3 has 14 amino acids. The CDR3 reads CASSLPQGNNEQFF. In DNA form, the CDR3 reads TGTGCCAGCAGCTTGCCACAGGGGAACAATGAGCAGTTCTTC.

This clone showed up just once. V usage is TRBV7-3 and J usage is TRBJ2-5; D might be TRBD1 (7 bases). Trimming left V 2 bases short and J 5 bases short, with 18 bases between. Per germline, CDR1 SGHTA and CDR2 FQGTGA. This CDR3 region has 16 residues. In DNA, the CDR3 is TGTGCCAGCAGCTTATGGGGGGACAGCGACGTGGAGACCCAGTACTTC. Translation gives CASSLWGDSDVETQYF.

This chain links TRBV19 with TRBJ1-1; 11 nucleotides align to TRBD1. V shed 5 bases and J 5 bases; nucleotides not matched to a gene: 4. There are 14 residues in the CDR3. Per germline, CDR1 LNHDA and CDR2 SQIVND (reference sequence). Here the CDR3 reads CASSRDRGWTEAFF. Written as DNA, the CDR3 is TGTGCCAGTAGTCGGGACAGGGGGTGGACTGAAGCTTTCTTT.

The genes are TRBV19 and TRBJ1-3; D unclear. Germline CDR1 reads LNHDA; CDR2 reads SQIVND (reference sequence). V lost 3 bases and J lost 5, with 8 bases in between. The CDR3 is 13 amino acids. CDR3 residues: CASSISRRNTIYF. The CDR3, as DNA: TGTGCCAGTAGTATTTCTCGGAGAAACACCATATATTTT.

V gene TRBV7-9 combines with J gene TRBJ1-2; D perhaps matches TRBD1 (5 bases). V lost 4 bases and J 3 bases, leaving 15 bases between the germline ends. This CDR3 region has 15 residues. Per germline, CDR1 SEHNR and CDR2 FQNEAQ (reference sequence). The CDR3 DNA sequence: TGTGCCAGCAGCTCCCTGGGGTTCAGGGACTATGGCTACACCTTC. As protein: CASSSLGFRDYGYTF.

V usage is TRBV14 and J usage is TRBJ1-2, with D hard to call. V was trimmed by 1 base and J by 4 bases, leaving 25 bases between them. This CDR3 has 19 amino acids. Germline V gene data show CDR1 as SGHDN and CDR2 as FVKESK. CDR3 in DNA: TGTGCCAGCAGCCAAGGCGGGAGAGGATGGCAGCATCCTACCTATGGCTACACCTTC. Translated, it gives CASSQGGRGWQHPTYGYTF. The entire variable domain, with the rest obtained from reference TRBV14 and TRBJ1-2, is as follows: EAGVTQFPSHSVIEKGQTVTLRCDPISGHDNLYWYRRVMGKEIKFLLHFVKESKQDESGMPNNRFLAERTGGTYSTLKVQPAELEDSGVYFCASSQGGRGWQHPTYGYTFGSGTRLTVV.

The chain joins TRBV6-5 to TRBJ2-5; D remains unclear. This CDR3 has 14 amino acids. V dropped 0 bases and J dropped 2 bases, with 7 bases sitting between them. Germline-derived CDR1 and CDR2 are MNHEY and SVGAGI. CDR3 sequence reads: CASSYSGRQETQYF. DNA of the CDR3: TGTGCCAGCAGTTACTCGGGCAGGCAAGAGACCCAGTACTTC.

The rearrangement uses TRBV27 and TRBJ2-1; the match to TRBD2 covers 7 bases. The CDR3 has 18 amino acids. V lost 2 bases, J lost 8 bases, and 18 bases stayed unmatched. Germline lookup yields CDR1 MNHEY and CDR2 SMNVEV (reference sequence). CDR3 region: CASSLMLPSGLGGYEQFF. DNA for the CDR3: TGTGCCAGCAGTTTAATGCTTCCTAGCGGCCTTGGAGGTTATGAGCAGTTCTTC.

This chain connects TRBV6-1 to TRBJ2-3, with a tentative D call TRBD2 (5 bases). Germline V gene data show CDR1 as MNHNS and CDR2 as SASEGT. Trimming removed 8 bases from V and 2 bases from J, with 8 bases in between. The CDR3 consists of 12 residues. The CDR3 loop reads CASEGATDTQYF. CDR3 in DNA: TGTGCCAGCGAGGGAGCCACAGATACGCAGTATTTT.

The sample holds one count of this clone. For the CDR3, the DNA is TGCGCCAGCAGCTTGCCTTCGAACTCCTACGAGCAGTACTTC. Amino acids: CASSLPSNSYEQYF. The rearrangement joins TRBV5-1 to TRBJ2-7; no firm D call. Per the germline V gene, CDR1 is SGHRS and CDR2 is YFSETQ. The CDR3 has 14 amino acids. V was pared by 1 base and J by 0 bases, with 8 bases between.

CDR3 region: CASSPGQGVHGYTF. In DNA form, the CDR3 reads TGTGCCAGCAGCCCCGGACAGGGCGTTCATGGCTACACCTTC. The J gene is TRBJ1-2, the V gene TRBV6-6, with TRBD1 identical over 8 bases. CDR3 length equals 14 residues. Losses at the gene ends were 6 bases for V and 6 bases for J; bases not matched to a gene: 9. Germline values: CDR1 MNHNY, CDR2 SVGAGI (reference sequence).

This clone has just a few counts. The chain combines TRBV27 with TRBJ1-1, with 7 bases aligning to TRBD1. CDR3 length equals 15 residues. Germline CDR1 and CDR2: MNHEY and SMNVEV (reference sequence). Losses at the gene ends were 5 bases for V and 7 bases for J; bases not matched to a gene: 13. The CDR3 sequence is CASSGGDRAGIEAFF. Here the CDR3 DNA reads TGTGCCAGCAGTGGTGGCGACAGGGCTGGGATTGAAGCTTTCTTT.

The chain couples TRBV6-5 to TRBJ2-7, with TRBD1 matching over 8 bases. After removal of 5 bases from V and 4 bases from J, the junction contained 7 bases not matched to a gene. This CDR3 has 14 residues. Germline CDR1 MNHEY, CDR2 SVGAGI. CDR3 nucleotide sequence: TGTGCCAGCAGTCTTCATGGGACAGGATACGAGCAGTACTTC. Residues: CASSLHGTGYEQYF.

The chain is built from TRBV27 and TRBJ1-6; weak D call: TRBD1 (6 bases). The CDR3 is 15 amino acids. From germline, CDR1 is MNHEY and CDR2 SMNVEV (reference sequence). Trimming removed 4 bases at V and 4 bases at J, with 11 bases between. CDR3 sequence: CASSSGGTYNSPLHF. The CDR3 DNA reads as TGTGCCAGCAGTTCGGGGGGCACGTATAATTCACCCCTCCACTTT.

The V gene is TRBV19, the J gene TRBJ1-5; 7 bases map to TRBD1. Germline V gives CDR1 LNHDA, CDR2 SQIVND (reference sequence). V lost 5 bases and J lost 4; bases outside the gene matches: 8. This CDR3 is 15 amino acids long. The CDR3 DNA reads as TGTGCCAGTAGTTCCGTAACAGGGGCGAATCAGCCCCAGCATTTT. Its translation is CASSSVTGANQPQHF.

For the CDR3, the DNA is TGTGCCAGCAGCGTAGATTTTCGGTCTGGAAACACCATATATTTT. Its protein is CASSVDFRSGNTIYF. The chain links TRBV9 to TRBJ1-3; unclear D gene. The CDR3 runs 15 residues. Trimming took off 0 bases at V and 1 base at J, with 8 bases between the two ends. Germline-derived CDR1 and CDR2 are SGDLS and YYNGEE.